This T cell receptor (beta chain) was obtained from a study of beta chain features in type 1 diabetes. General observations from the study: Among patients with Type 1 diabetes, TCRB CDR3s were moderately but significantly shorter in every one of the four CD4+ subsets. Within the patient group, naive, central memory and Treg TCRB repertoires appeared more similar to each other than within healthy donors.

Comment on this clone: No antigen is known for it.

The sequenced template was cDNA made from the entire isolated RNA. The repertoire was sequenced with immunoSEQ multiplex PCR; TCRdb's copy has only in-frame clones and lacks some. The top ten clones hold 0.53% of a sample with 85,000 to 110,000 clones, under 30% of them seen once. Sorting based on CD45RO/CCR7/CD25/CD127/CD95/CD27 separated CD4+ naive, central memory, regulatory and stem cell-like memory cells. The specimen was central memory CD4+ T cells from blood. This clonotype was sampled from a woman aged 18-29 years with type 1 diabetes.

CDR3 residues: CASSVFGTGLGDIQYF. For the CDR3, the DNA is TGTGCCAGCAGTGTTTTCGGGACAGGGCTGGGGGACATTCAGTACTTC. The chain uses TRBV2 and TRBJ2-4, with TRBD1 matching over 9 bases. V shed 4 bases, J shed 8 bases, and the junction held 12 bases outside the gene matches. CDR1 SNHLY and CDR2 FYNNEI come from the germline V gene. The CDR3 covers 16 residues.